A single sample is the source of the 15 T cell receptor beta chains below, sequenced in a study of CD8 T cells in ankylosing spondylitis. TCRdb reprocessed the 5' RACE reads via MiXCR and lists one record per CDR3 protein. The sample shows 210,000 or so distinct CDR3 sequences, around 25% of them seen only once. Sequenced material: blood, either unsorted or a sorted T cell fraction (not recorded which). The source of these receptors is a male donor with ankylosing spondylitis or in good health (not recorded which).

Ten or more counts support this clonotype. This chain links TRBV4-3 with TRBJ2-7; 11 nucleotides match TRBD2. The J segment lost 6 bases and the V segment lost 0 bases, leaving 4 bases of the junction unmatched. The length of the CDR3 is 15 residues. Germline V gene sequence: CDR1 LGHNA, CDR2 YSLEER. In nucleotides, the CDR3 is TGCGCCAGCAGCCAAGATCGTCTAGCGGGAGGCGAGCAGTACTTC. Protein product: CASSQDRLAGGEQYF.

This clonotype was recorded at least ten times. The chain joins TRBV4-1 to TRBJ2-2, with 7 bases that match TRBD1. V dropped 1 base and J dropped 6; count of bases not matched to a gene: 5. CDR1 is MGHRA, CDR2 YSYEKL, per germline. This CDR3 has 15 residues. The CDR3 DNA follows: TGCGCCAGCAGCCAAGTAGACAGGGAATCCGGGGAGCTGTTTTTT. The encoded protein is CASSQVDRESGELFF.

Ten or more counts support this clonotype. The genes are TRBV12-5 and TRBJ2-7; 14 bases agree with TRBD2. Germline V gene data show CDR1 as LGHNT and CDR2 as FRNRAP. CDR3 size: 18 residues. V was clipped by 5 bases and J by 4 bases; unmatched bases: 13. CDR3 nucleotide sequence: TGTGCTAGTGGTCAAGGGACTAGCGGGAGACCCACGGATTACGAGCAGTACTTC. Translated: CASGQGTSGRPTDYEQYF.

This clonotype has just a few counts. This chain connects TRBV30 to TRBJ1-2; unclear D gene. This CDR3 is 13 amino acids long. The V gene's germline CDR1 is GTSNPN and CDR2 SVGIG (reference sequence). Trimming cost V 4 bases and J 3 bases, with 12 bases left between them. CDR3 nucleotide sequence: TGTGCCTGGACAAGCGGGCCGGACTATGGCTACACCTTC. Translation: CAWTSGPDYGYTF.

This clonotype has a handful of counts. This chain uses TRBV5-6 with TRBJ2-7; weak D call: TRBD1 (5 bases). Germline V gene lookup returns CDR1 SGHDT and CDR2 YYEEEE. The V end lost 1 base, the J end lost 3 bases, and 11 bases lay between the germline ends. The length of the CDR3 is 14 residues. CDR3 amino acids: CASSLRGMIYEQYF. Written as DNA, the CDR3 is TGTGCCAGCAGCTTGAGGGGTATGATCTACGAGCAGTACTTC.

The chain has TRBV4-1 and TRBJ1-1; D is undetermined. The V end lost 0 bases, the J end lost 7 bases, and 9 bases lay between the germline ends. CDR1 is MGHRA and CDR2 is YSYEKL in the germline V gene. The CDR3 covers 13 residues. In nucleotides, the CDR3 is TGCGCCAGCAGCCAAGATTCCCGGCGTGAAGCTTTCTTT. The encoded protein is CASSQDSRREAFF.

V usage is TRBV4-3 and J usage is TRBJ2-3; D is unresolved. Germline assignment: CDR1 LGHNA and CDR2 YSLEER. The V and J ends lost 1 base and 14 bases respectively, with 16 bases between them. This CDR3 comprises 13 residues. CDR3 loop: CASSQVSGMPGYF. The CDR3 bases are TGCGCCAGCAGCCAAGTTAGTGGGATGCCGGGGTATTTT.

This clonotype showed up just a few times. CDR3: CSARDRYQAFF. In DNA form, the CDR3 reads TGCAGTGCTAGAGACAGATACCAAGCTTTCTTT. The V and J genes are TRBV20-1 and TRBJ1-1; no clear D gene. V was trimmed by 0 bases and J by 9 bases, leaving 8 bases between them. The CDR3 totals 11 residues. Germline V lookup: CDR1 DFQATT, CDR2 SNEGSKA (reference sequence).

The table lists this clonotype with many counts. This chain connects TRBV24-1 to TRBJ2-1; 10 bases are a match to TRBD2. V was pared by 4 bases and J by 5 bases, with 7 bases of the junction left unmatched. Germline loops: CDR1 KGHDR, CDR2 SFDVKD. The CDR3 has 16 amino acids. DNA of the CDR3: TGTGCCACCAGTGAGTCCAGCGGGAGGGGGAACAATGAGCAGTTCTTC. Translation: CATSESSGRGNNEQFF.

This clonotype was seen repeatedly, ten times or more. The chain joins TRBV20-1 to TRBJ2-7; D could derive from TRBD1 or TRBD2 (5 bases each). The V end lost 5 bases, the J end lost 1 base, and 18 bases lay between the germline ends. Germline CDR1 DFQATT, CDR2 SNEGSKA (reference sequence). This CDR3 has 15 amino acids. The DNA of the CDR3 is TGCAGTGCTGTCTCACCGGGACGCGGATCCTACGAGCAGTACTTC. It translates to CSAVSPGRGSYEQYF.

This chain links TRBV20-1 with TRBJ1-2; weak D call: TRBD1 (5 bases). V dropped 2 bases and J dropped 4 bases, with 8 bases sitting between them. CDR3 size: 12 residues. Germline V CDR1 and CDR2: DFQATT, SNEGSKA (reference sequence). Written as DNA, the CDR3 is TGCAGTGCTAGACAGGGTAGCTATGGCTACACCTTC. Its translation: CSARQGSYGYTF.

CDR3: CSARDWGAYEQYF. The CDR3 nucleotides read TGCAGTGCTAGAGATTGGGGAGCCTACGAGCAGTACTTC. This chain uses TRBV20-1 with TRBJ2-7, with D tentatively TRBD2 (5 bases). The CDR3 loop spans 13 amino acids. The germline gives CDR1 DFQATT, CDR2 SNEGSKA (reference sequence). Trimming pared 0 bases from V and 2 bases from J, leaving 8 bases between.

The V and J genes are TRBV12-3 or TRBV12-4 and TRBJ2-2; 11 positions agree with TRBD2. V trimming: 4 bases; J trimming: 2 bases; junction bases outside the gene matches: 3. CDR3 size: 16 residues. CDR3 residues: CASSSGLAGNTGELFF. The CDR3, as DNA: TGTGCCAGCAGTTCTGGACTAGCGGGCAACACCGGGGAGCTGTTTTTT.

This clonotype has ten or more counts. CDR3 region: CASSPNSGDEQYF. The CDR3 DNA reads as TGTGCCAGCTCACCAAATTCCGGCGACGAGCAGTACTTC. This chain links TRBV18 with TRBJ2-7; unclear D gene. Germline values: CDR1 KGHSH, CDR2 LQKENI. Trimming took off 2 bases at V and 5 bases at J, with 10 bases between the two ends. This CDR3 spans 13 amino acids.

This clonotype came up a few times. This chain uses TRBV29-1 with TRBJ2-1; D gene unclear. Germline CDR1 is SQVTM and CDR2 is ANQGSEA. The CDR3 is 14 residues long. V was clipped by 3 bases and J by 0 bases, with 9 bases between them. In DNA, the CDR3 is TGCAGCGTTGACGACACAAGCTCCTACAATGAGCAGTTCTTC. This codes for CSVDDTSSYNEQFF.